A selection of T cell receptor beta chains follows, all from one sample in a study of T cells in Graves' hyperthyroidism and ophthalmopathy. TCRdb processed the multiplex PCR reads anew with MiXCR; each CDR3 protein has one entry. This table has fewer than 350,000 distinct CDR3 sequences, roughly 13% appearing once. Source material: blood. The receptors derive from a woman between 35 and 50 years old with Graves' hyperthyroidism. Both conserved end residues are part of each CDR3. A D gene is named only where the DNA matches it firmly. Part of the rows lack a size; the others show once, few, many or a class for expanded clones.

few	.	TRBV29-1	TRBJ1-3	TGCAGCGTAGAGACAGGCGGCGGAACTGGAAACACCATATATTTT	CSVETGGGTGNTIYF
.	.	TRBV27	TRBJ1-1	TGTGCCAGCAGTTTGCCCGGGGAGGGAAGAAGGAACACTGAAGCTTTCTTT	CASSLPGEGRRNTEAFF
.	TRBD1	TRBV20-1	TRBJ1-2	TGCAGTGCTACGATAGGACAGGGCTATGGCTACACCTTC	CSATIGQGYGYTF
many	.	TRBV7-2	TRBJ1-4	TGTGCCAGCAGCTTAGGACCGGACAGTGTTAATGAAAAACTGTTTTTT	CASSLGPDSVNEKLFF
many	.	TRBV15	TRBJ2-7	TGTGCCACCAGCAGAGATCGGGCCTGGTCCTACGAGCAGTACTTC	CATSRDRAWSYEQYF
many	.	TRBV28	TRBJ1-3	TGTGCCAGCAGTTTAATGGGCCAGGGGTACTCTGGAAACACCATATATTTT	CASSLMGQGYSGNTIYF
many	.	TRBV20-1	TRBJ1-1	TGCAGTGCTAGAGATCCCAAGGGGAACACTGAAGCTTTCTTT	CSARDPKGNTEAFF
many	TRBD2	TRBV7-9	TRBJ2-1	TGTGCCAGCAGCCCGCCCGGGACTACGGTCGGTGAGCAGTTCTTC	CASSPPGTTVGEQFF
few	TRBD2	TRBV6-4	TRBJ2-7	TGTGCCAATTCGCGACTAGCGGGTTACGAGCAGTACTTC	CANSRLAGYEQYF
.	.	TRBV30	TRBJ1-3	TGTGCCTGGAGGGAGTCTGGAAACACCATATATTTT	CAWRESGNTIYF
.	.	TRBV19	TRBJ1-5	TGTGCCAGTAGTAATAGGGGGTTCGGTCAGCTCCAGCATTTT	CASSNRGFGQLQHF
few	.	TRBV11-2	TRBJ2-7	TGTGCCAGCAGCTTAGACGACATCTACGAGCAGTACTTC	CASSLDDIYEQYF
many	.	TRBV3-1	TRBJ2-5	TGTGCCAGCAGCCAAGATGATTTACAAGAGACCCAGTACTTC	CASSQDDLQETQYF
many	.	TRBV18	TRBJ2-1	TGTGCCAGCTCAGCGGGGCTGTTCAATGAGCAGTTCTTC	CASSAGLFNEQFF
many	TRBD1	TRBV28	TRBJ2-3	TGTGCCAGCAGTTCTAGGATGGAGACAGGGCGTTTAACAGATACGCAGTATTTT	CASSSRMETGRLTDTQYF
many	TRBD2	TRBV7-9	TRBJ2-1	TGTGCCAGCAGCTGGGAGGGCGGGTACAATGAGCAGTTCTTC	CASSWEGGYNEQFF
many	.	TRBV7-3	TRBJ2-1	TGTGCCAGCAGGGTAAATGCAGCAAGCGAGCAGTTCTTC	CASRVNAASEQFF
many	.	TRBV30	TRBJ2-2	TGTGCCTGGAGTGTAACCGGGGAGCTGTTTTTT	CAWSVTGELFF
many	.	TRBV20-1	TRBJ1-6	TGCAGTGCTAGCGGGGTGGGGGTCAGGTATTCACCCCTCCACTTT	CSASGVGVRYSPLHF
many	.	TRBV11-3	TRBJ1-2	TGTGCCAGCAGCTTAGATCCCAACCGACGCTACACCTTC	CASSLDPNRRYTF
many	.	TRBV6-1	TRBJ2-5	TGTGCCAGTACACTTTGGGGGATACAAGAGGCCCAGTACTTC	CASTLWGIQEAQYF
many	TRBD2	TRBV7-9	TRBJ2-1	TGTGCCAGCAGCTTACTAGCGGGAGGTTATAATGAGCAGTTCTTC	CASSLLAGGYNEQFF
many	TRBD2	TRBV7-6	TRBJ2-5	TGTGCCAGCAGCTTAACTAGCGGAGAAGAGACCCAGTACTTC	CASSLTSGEETQYF
many	.	TRBV11-2	TRBJ1-5	TGTGCCAGCAGCTCCACAGGGATCAATCAGCCCCAGCATTTT	CASSSTGINQPQHF
many	.	TRBV5-6	TRBJ1-4	TGTGCCAGCAGCACCATTGCCCAGCGGAGTCGGGATGAAAAACTGTTTTTT	CASSTIAQRSRDEKLFF
.	.	TRBV28	TRBJ2-4	TGTGCCAGCAGTTCTACTACTGGGGGTGACATTCAGTACTTC	CASSSTTGGDIQYF
.	.	TRBV6-4	TRBJ2-1	TGTGCCAGCAGCCCACGGGAGTCCTACAATGAGCAGTTCTTC	CASSPRESYNEQFF
many	TRBD1	TRBV7-9	TRBJ2-5	TGTGCCAGCAGCTTCAACCTCGGACAGGCGGCGGAGACCCAGTACTTC	CASSFNLGQAAETQYF
many	TRBD1	TRBV18	TRBJ2-5	TGTGCCAGCTCGAAGGGACAGGGGACCAAGGAGACCCAGTACTTC	CASSKGQGTKETQYF
few	TRBD2	TRBV19	TRBJ2-5	TGTGCCAGTAGTCCTAGCGGAGGCGCGCAAGAGACCCAGTACTTC	CASSPSGGAQETQYF
many	TRBD2	TRBV11-2	TRBJ2-2	TGTGCCAGCAGCTTATCCCTAGCGGAACATACGAACACCGGGGAGCTGTTTTTT	CASSLSLAEHTNTGELFF
many	.	TRBV6-1	TRBJ2-7	TGTGCCAGCAGATCGGGACACTCCTACGAGCAGTACTTC	CASRSGHSYEQYF
.	.	TRBV6-1	TRBJ2-6	TGTGCCAGCAGTGTATCTGGGGCCAACGTCCTGACTTTC	CASSVSGANVLTF
many	.	TRBV6-4	TRBJ2-3	TGTGCCAGCAGTCCCGTCCCAGGTACAGATACGCAGTATTTT	CASSPVPGTDTQYF
.	TRBD1	TRBV2	TRBJ2-2	TGTGCCAGCAGTCAGACAGGGGGCTTCACCGGGGAGCTGTTTTTT	CASSQTGGFTGELFF
many	.	TRBV12-3/TRBV12-4	TRBJ2-5	TGTGCCAGCAGTTTCGGGGGCAGGATGGAGGAGACCCAGTACTTC	CASSFGGRMEETQYF
many	.	TRBV28	TRBJ2-1	TGTGCCAGCAGTTTCGTCGGACTGGCGAACAATGAGCAGTTCTTC	CASSFVGLANNEQFF
many	TRBD1	TRBV18	TRBJ1-2	TGTGCCAGCTCACCAGGGACAGAGCGGTTAGGCTACACCTTC	CASSPGTERLGYTF
many	.	TRBV15	TRBJ1-2	TGTGCCACCAGCACAGAACTCCTCTATGGCTACACCTTC	CATSTELLYGYTF
many	.	TRBV12-5	TRBJ1-1	TGTGCTAGTGGCCCCGACGGGGGTGAAGCTTTCTTT	CASGPDGGEAFF
many	.	TRBV28	TRBJ1-1	TGTGCCAGCAGTTTGCAAACTGAAGCTTTCTTT	CASSLQTEAFF
few	.	TRBV14	TRBJ2-1	TGTGCCAGCAGCCAAGGGGACGCCAACAATGAGCAGTTCTTC	CASSQGDANNEQFF
many	.	TRBV28	TRBJ1-1	TGTGCCAGCACTCCCCCGAGGGGGGGCGCGAGCACTGAAGCTTTCTTT	CASTPPRGGASTEAFF
many	TRBD1	TRBV27	TRBJ2-6	TGTGCCAGCAGGAGGGGGACAGGGGACTCTGGGGCCAACGTCCTGACTTTC	CASRRGTGDSGANVLTF
many	TRBD1	TRBV10-3	TRBJ2-7	TGTGCCATCAGTGAAGACAGGGGCTACGAGCAGTACTTC	CAISEDRGYEQYF
many	TRBD1	TRBV10-1	TRBJ2-7	TGCGCCAGCAGCGGACAGGGTTCCTACGAGCAGTACTTC	CASSGQGSYEQYF
.	.	TRBV19	TRBJ2-4	TGTGCCAGTAGTATCTCGGGCGGAGCCAAAAACATTCAGTACTTC	CASSISGGAKNIQYF
many	TRBD1	TRBV11-2	TRBJ1-1	TGTGCCAGCAGACTACAGGGGGAGACTGAAGCTTTCTTT	CASRLQGETEAFF
many	TRBD1	TRBV3-1	TRBJ1-1	TGTGCCAGCAGCCAGGTCACCCAGGGGGCCGGATCTTACTTCTTT	CASSQVTQGAGSYFF
.	.	TRBV18	TRBJ2-7	TGTGCCAGCTCCGCAACACAGGGCCTCTCCTACGAGCAGTACTTC	CASSATQGLSYEQYF
many	TRBD2	TRBV7-9	TRBJ2-7	TGTGCCAGCAGCCAAACTAGCGGGAGGTTGGATGGGACCTACGAGCAGTACTTC	CASSQTSGRLDGTYEQYF